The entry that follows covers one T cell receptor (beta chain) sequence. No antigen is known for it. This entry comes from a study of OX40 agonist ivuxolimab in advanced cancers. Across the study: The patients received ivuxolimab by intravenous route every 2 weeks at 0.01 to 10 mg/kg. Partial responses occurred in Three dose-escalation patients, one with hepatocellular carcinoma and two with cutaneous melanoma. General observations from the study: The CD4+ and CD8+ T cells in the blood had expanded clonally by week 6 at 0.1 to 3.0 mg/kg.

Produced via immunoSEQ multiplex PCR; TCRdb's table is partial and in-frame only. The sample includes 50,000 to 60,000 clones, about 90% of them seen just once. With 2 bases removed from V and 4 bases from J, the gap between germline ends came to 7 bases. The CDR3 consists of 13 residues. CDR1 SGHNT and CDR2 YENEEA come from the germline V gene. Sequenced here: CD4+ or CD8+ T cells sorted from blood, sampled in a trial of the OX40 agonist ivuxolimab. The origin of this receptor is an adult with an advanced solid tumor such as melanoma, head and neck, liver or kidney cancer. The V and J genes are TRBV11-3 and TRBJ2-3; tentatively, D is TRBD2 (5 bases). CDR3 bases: TGTGCCAGCAGCTTACGGGGTGCAGATACGCAGTATTTT. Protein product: CASSLRGADTQYF.